This T cell receptor beta chain was found in a study of blood T cell repertoires in COVID-19. Per the germline V gene, CDR1 is SGHDN and CDR2 is FVKESK. The CDR3 runs to 20 residues. Unmatched junction bases numbered 8, after V lost 0 bases and J lost 1 base. Only in-frame clones appear in the TCRdb table, and some are missing; sequencing was by immunoSEQ multiplex PCR. The sample has approximately 300,000 clones; about 92% are singletons. This clonotype was sampled from a man between 60 and 75 years old who had recovered from COVID-19. What was sequenced was PBMCs or T cells enriched from blood (not recorded which). The chain is built from TRBV14 and TRBJ2-6; 11 bases fit TRBD2. CDR3 region: CASSQDRLAGFLSGANVLTF. CDR3 nucleotides: TGTGCCAGCAGCCAAGATAGACTAGCGGGGTTTTTGTCTGGGGCCAACGTCCTGACTTTC.